These T cell receptor beta chains were read from a single sample in a study of early T cells in non-severe SARS-CoV-2 infection. TCRdb redid the calling of the 5' RACE reads with MiXCR, one entry per CDR3 protein. The repertoire consists of under 30,000 distinct CDR3 sequences, with 4.3% occurring once and the leading ten covering approximately 14%. Input material: whole blood. The receptor source for this set is an adult who was a healthcare worker with PCR-confirmed SARS-CoV-2 infection or an uninfected control (not recorded which). Each CDR3 is given with its conserved first and last residue. The D gene is left open where the match is weak. The size entry is marked missing in some rows and otherwise reads once, few, many or a size class.

v_call	clone_size	j_call	d_call	cdr3_nt	cdr3_aa
TRBV7-3	NA	TRBJ1-5	NA	TGTGCCAGCAGCTTAAGACATCAGCCCCAGCATTTT	CASSLRHQPQHF
TRBV12-3/TRBV12-4	many	TRBJ1-1	TRBD1	TGTGCCAGCAGTCGTCAGGGGGCCCACACTGAAGCTTTCTTT	CASSRQGAHTEAFF
TRBV7-2	many	TRBJ1-5	NA	TGTGCCAGCAGCCCCCGCTTGAGACAGCCCCAGCATTTT	CASSPRLRQPQHF
TRBV11-2	many	TRBJ1-4	NA	TGTGCCAGCAGCTTAGACAGGGGAGGCGAAAAACTGTTTTTT	CASSLDRGGEKLFF
TRBV9	many	TRBJ2-5	NA	TGTGCCAGCAGCGTAGTCGGTACACCTCAAGAGACCCAGTACTTC	CASSVVGTPQETQYF
TRBV3-1	many	TRBJ2-1	TRBD2	TGTGCCAGCAGCCAAGATCTCATTAGCGGGAGGAACAATGAGCAGTTCTTC	CASSQDLISGRNNEQFF
TRBV12-3/TRBV12-4	NA	TRBJ2-2	NA	TGTGCCAGCAGCAGGGACACCACCGGGGAGCTGTTTTTT	CASSRDTTGELFF
TRBV20-1	NA	TRBJ2-1	TRBD2	TGCAGTGCTAGTCGACTAGCGGGAGAGATCTACAATGAGCAGTTCTTC	CSASRLAGEIYNEQFF
TRBV12-3/TRBV12-4	many	TRBJ1-2	NA	TGTGCCAGCAGTCCCTTGGGGGACCGGGGCTACACCTTC	CASSPLGDRGYTF
TRBV20-1	few	TRBJ1-6	NA	TGCAGTGCTAGAGATATACAGGGCAACTCACCCCTCCACTTT	CSARDIQGNSPLHF
TRBV4-2	many	TRBJ2-2	TRBD2	TGTGCCAGCAGCCAAGATTTAAGCGGGAGGTCCACCGGGGAGCTGTTTTTT	CASSQDLSGRSTGELFF
TRBV25-1	many	TRBJ2-5	TRBD1	TGTGCCACCGGGGACAGGGTAAGAGAGACCCAGTACTTC	CATGDRVRETQYF
TRBV14	many	TRBJ1-1	NA	TGTGCCAGCAGCCCTTCCCTTAAGCATGGACGGCTGAACACTGAAGCTTTCTTT	CASSPSLKHGRLNTEAFF
TRBV7-8	many	TRBJ2-1	TRBD1	TGTGCCAGCAGCTCGGGGCCGGGACAGGATGGCAATGAGCAGTTCTTC	CASSSGPGQDGNEQFF
TRBV7-9	many	TRBJ2-3	TRBD1	TGTGCCAGCAGTCCCAGACGGGGACAGTCGATCCCAGATACGCAGTATTTT	CASSPRRGQSIPDTQYF
TRBV9	NA	TRBJ2-3	NA	TGTGCCAGCAGCGGCCGGGGGCTGGATACGCAGTATTTT	CASSGRGLDTQYF
TRBV7-8	many	TRBJ1-2	TRBD1	TGTGCCAGCAGCTCCAGCAGGGGGGTTAACTATGGCTACACCTTC	CASSSSRGVNYGYTF
TRBV20-1	NA	TRBJ1-5	NA	TGCAGTGCTAGGGTTTCATGGTCCAATCAGCCCCAGCATTTT	CSARVSWSNQPQHF
TRBV5-1	many	TRBJ2-3	TRBD2	TGCGCCAGCAGCATCGGTCGGACTAGCGGCACAGATACGCAGTATTTT	CASSIGRTSGTDTQYF
TRBV7-3	many	TRBJ2-3	NA	TGTGCCAGCAGCTTAGGGGGCACAGATACGCAGTATTTT	CASSLGGTDTQYF
TRBV6-6	many	TRBJ2-1	TRBD1	TGTGCCAGCAGTGGGGGCCGGGACAGGACCTCTAGGGAGCAGTTCTTC	CASSGGRDRTSREQFF
TRBV6-2/TRBV6-3	many	TRBJ2-5	TRBD2	TGTGCCAGCGGGACTAGCGTGACCCAGTACTTC	CASGTSVTQYF
TRBV27	many	TRBJ2-1	NA	TGTGCCAGCAGTTTCCAGTATGCCTACAATGAGCAGTTCTTC	CASSFQYAYNEQFF
TRBV10-3	few	TRBJ2-1	TRBD2	TGTGCCATCAGTGGGCAGGGAGGGTCCTACAATGAGCAGTTCTTC	CAISGQGGSYNEQFF
TRBV10-3	few	TRBJ2-5	TRBD2	TGTGCCTCCTCTGAGTTAGCGGGAACCCAAGAGACCCAGTACTTC	CASSELAGTQETQYF
TRBV7-9	many	TRBJ1-1	NA	TGTGCCAGCAGCCCCGTGTTTGGCGCAGGCACTGAAGCTTTCTTT	CASSPVFGAGTEAFF
TRBV7-9	many	TRBJ2-2	NA	TGTGCCAGCAGCCTCGACCCGGGGGAGCTGTTTTTT	CASSLDPGELFF